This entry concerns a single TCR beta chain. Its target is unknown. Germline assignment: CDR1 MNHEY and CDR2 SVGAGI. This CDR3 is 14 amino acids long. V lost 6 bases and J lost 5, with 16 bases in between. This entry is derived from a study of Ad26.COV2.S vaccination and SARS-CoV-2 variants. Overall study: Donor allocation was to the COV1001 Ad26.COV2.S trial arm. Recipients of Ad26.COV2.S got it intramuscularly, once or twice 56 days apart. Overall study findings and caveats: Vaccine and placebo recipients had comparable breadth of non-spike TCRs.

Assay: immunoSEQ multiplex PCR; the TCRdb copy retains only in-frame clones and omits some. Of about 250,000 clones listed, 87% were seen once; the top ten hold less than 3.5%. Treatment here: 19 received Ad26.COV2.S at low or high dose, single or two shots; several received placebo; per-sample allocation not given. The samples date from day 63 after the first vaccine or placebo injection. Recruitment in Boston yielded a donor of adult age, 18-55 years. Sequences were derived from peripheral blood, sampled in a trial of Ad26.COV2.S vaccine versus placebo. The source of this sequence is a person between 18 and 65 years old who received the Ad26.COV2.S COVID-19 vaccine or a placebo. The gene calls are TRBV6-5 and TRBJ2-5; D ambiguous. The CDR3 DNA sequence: TGTGCCAGCAGAGGCGACCGTGGCCTGGAGACCCAGTACTTC. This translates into CASRGDRGLETQYF.